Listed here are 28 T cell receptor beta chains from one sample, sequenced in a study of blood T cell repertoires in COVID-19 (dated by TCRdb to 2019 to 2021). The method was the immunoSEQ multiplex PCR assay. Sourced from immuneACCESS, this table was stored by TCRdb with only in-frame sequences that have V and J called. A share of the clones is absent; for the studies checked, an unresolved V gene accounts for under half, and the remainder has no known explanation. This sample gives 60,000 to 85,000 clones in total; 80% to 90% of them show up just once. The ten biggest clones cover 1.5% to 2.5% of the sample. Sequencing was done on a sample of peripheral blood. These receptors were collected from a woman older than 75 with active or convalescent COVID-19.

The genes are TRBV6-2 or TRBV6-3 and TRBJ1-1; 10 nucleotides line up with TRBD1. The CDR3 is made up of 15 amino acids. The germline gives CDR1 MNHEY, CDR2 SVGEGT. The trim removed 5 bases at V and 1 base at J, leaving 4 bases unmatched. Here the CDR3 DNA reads TGTGCCAGCAGTCCCCGGACAGGGGGGAACACTGAAGCTTTCTTT. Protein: CASSPRTGGNTEAFF.

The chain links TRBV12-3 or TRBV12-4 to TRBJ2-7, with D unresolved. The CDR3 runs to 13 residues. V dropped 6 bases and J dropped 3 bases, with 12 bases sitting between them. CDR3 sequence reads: CASSLIASYEQYF. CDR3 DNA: TGTGCCAGCAGCCTAATTGCGAGCTACGAGCAGTACTTC.

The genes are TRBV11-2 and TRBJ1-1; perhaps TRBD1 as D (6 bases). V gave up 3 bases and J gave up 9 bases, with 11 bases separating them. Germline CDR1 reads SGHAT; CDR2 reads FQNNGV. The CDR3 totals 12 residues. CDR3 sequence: CASSLLGGQAFF. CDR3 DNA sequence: TGTGCCAGCAGCTTGTTAGGGGGTCAAGCTTTCTTT.

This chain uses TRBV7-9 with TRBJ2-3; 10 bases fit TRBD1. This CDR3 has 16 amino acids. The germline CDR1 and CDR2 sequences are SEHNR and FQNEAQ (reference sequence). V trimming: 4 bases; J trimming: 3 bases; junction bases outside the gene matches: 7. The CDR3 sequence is CASSSRQGAGTDTQYF. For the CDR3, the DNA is TGTGCCAGCAGCTCCCGACAGGGGGCGGGTACAGATACGCAGTATTTT.

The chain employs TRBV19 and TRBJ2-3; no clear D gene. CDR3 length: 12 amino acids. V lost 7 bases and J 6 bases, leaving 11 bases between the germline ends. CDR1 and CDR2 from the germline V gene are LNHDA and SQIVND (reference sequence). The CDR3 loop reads CASTSRSDTQYF. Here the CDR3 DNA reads TGTGCCAGTACTTCGCGATCCGATACGCAGTATTTT. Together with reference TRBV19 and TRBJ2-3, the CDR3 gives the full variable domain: DGGITQSPKYLFRKEGQNVTLSCEQNLNHDAMYWYRQDPGQGLRLIYYSQIVNDFQKGDIAEGYSVSREKKESFPLTVTSAQKNPTAFYLCASTSRSDTQYFGPGTRLTVL.

The CDR3, as DNA: TGTGCCAGCAGTACGGCAGGGCACTATGGCTACACCTTC. It codes for CASSTAGHYGYTF. The gene calls are TRBV3-1 (or the pseudogene TRBV3-2) and TRBJ1-2, with D possibly being TRBD1 (5 bases). The CDR3 has 13 residues. Looked up from germline, CDR1 is LGHDT and CDR2 is YNNKEL (reference sequence). The ends were cut back, 6 bases at V and 3 bases at J, with 11 bases in the middle.

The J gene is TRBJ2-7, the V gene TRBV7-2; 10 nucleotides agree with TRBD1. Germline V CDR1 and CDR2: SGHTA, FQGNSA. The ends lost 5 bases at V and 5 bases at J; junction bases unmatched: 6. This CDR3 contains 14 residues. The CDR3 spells CASSGRGQGDEQYF. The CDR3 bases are TGTGCCAGCAGCGGCAGAGGACAGGGGGACGAGCAGTACTTC.

The CDR3 sequence is CASSFNQGADTEAFF. For the CDR3, the DNA is TGTGCCAGCAGTTTCAACCAGGGGGCCGACACTGAAGCTTTCTTT. The V call is TRBV6-5, the J call TRBJ1-1, with 8 positions matching TRBD1. Looked up from germline, CDR1 is MNHEY and CDR2 is SVGAGI. CDR3 length: 15 residues. The ends lost 4 bases at V and 3 bases at J; junction bases unmatched: 7.

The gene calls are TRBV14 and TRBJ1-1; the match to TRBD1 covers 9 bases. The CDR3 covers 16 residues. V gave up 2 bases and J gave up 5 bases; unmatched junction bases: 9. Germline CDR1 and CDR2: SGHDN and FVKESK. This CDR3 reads CASSQKTGQGLTEAFF. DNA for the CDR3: TGTGCCAGCAGCCAAAAGACAGGACAGGGGTTAACTGAAGCTTTCTTT.

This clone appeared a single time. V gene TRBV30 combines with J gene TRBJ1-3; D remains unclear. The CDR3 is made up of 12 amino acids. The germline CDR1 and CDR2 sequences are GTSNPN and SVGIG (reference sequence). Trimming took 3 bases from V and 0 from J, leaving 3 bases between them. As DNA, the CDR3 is TGTGCCTGGAGGGCCTCTGGAAACACCATATATTTT. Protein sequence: CAWRASGNTIYF.

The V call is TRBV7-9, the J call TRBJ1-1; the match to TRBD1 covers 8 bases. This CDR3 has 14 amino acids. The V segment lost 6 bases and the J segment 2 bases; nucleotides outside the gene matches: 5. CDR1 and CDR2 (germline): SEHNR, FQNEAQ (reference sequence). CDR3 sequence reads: CASSSQGANTEAFF. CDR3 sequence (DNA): TGTGCCAGCAGTTCTCAGGGGGCTAACACTGAAGCTTTCTTT.

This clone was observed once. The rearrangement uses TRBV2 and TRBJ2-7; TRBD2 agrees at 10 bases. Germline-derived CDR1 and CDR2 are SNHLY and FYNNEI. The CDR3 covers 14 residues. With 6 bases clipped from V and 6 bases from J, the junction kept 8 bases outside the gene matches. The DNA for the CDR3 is TGTGCCAGCAGGGCCGAAAGACTAGCGGGCGAGCAGTACTTC. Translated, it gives CASRAERLAGEQYF.

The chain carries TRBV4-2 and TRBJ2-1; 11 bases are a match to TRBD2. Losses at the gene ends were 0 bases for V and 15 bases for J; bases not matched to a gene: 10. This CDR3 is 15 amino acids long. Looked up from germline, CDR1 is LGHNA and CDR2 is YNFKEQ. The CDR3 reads CASSQESSGRRGRFF. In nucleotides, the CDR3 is TGTGCCAGCAGCCAAGAATCTAGCGGGAGGCGTGGCCGGTTCTTC.

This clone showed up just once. The CDR3 region is CSASGGLAGIVNEQFF. DNA for the CDR3: TGCAGTGCTAGTGGGGGACTAGCGGGAATAGTCAATGAGCAGTTCTTC. The genes are TRBV20-1 and TRBJ2-1; 13 nucleotides match TRBD2. The J segment lost 6 bases and the V segment lost 3 bases, leaving 8 bases of the junction unmatched. This CDR3 has 16 residues. The germline V gene encodes CDR1 DFQATT and CDR2 SNEGSKA (reference sequence).

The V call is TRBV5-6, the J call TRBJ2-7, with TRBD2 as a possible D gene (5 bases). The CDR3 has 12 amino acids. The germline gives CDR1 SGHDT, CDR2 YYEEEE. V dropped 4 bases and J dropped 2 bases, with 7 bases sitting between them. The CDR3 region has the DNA TGTGCCAGCAGCCTCGGGGCCTACGAGCAGTACTTC. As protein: CASSLGAYEQYF.

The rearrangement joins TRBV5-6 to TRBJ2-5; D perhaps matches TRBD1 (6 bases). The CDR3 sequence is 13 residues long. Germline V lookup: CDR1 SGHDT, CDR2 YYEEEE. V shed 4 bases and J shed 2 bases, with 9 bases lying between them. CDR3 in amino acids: CASSTQGQETQYF. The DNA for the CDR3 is TGTGCCAGCAGCACACAGGGACAAGAGACCCAGTACTTC.

Here the CDR3 DNA reads TGTGCCAGCAGTGAATATGGGGGGGGCAGCTCCTATAATTCACCCCTCCACTTT. Protein product: CASSEYGGGSSYNSPLHF. The chain couples TRBV25-1 to TRBJ1-6; possibly TRBD1 for D (6 bases). Germline V gene lookup returns CDR1 MGHDK and CDR2 SYGVNS. The CDR3 length is 18 residues. V gave up 0 bases and J gave up 0 bases, with 12 bases separating them.

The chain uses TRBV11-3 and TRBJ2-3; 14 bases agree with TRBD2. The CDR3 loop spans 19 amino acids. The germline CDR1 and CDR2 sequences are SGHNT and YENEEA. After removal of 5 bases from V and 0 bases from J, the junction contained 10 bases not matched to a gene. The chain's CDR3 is CASSPRGLAGASSTDTQYF. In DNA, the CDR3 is TGTGCCAGCAGCCCTCGGGGACTAGCGGGAGCGTCTAGCACAGATACGCAGTATTTT.

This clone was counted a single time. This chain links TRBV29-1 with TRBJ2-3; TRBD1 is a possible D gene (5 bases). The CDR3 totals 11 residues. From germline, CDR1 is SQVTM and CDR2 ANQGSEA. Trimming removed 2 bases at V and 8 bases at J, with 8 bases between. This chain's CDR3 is CSVERGGTQYF. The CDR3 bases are TGCAGCGTTGAAAGGGGTGGTACGCAGTATTTT.

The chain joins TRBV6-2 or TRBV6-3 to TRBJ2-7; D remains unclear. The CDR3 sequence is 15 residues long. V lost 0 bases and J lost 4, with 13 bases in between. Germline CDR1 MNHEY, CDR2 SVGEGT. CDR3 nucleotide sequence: TGTGCCAGCAGTTACTCCGCGGCAGTTTGGTACGAGCAGTACTTC. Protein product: CASSYSAAVWYEQYF.

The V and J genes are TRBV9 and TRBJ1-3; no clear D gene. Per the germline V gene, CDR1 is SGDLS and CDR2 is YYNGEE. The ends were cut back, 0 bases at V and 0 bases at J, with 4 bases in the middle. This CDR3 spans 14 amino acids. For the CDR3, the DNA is TGTGCCAGCAGCGTAGGCAGCTCTGGAAACACCATATATTTT. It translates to CASSVGSSGNTIYF.

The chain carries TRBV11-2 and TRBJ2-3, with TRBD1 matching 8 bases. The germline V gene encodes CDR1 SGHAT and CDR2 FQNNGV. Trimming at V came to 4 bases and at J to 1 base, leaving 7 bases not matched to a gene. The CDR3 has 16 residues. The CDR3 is CASSSWTGWRTDTQYF. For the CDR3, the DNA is TGTGCCAGCAGCTCTTGGACAGGGTGGCGCACAGATACGCAGTATTTT. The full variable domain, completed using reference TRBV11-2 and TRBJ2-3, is EAGVAQSPRYKIIEKRQSVAFWCNPISGHATLYWYQQILGQGPKLLIQFQNNGVVDDSQLPKDRFSAERLKGVDSTLKIQPAKLEDSAVYLCASSSWTGWRTDTQYFGPGTRLTVL.

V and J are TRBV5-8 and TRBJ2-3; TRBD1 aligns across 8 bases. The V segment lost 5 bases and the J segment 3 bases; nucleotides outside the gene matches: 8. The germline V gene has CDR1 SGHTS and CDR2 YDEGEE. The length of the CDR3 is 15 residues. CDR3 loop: CASSRLGQETDTQYF. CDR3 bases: TGTGCCAGCAGTCGCTTGGGACAGGAAACAGATACGCAGTATTTT.

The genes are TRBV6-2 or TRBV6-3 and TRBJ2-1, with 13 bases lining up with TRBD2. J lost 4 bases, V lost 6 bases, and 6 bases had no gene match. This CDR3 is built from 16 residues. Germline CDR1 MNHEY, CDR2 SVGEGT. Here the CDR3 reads CASSPGTSGAYNEQFF. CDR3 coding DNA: TGTGCCAGCAGCCCCGGGACTAGCGGGGCATACAATGAGCAGTTCTTC.

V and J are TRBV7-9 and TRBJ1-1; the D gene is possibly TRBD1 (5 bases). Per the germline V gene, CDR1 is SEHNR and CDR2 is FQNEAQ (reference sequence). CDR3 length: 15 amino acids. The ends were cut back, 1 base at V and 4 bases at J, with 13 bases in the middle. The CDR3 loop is CASSLVGTGGTEAFF. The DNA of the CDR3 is TGTGCCAGCAGCTTAGTGGGGACGGGGGGCACTGAAGCTTTCTTT.

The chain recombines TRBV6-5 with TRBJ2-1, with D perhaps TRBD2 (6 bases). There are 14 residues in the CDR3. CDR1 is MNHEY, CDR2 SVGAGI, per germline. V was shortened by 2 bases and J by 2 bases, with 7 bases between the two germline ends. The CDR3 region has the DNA TGTGCCAGCAGTTACGGCGGGACCTACAATGAGCAGTTCTTC. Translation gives CASSYGGTYNEQFF.

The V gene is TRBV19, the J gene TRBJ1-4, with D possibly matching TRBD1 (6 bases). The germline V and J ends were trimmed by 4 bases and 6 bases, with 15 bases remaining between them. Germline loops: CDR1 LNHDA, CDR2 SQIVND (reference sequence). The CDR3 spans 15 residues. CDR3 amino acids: CASSTYQGLYEKLFF. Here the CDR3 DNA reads TGTGCCAGTAGTACATACCAGGGGTTGTATGAAAAACTGTTTTTT.

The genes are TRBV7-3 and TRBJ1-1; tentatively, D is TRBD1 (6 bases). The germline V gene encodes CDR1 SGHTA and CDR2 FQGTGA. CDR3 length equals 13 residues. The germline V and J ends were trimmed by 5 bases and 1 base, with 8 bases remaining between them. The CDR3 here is CASSQDRNTEAFF. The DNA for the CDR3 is TGTGCCAGCAGCCAGGACAGGAACACTGAAGCTTTCTTT.